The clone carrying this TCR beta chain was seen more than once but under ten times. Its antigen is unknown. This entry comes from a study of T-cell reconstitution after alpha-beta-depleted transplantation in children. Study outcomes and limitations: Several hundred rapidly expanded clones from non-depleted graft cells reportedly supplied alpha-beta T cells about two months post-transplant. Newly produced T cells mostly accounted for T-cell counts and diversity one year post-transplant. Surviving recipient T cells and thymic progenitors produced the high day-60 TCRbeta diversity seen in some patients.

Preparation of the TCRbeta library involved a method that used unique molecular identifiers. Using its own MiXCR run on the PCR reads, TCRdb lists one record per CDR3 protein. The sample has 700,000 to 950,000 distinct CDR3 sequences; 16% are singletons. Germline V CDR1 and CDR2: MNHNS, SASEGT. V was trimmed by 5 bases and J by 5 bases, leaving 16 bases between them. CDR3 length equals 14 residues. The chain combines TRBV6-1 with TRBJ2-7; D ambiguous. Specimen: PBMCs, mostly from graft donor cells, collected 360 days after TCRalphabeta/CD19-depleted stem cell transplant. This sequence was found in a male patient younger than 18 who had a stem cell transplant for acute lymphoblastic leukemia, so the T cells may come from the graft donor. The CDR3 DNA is TGTGCCAGCAGTACCAGACCTGCTTCCCACGAGCAGTACTTC. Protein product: CASSTRPASHEQYF.